Following are 4 T cell receptor beta chains from one sample sequenced in a study of blood T cells in healthy people across ages. It was with a sample-barcoded 5' primer and a J-beta primer mix that a second PCR of about 7 to 12 cycles was run. TCRdb ran MiXCR on the 5' RACE reads and lists one entry per CDR3 protein. This sample has over 600,000 distinct CDR3 sequences, with 40% to 45% found just once. The specimen sequenced was blood. These receptor sequences come from a man older than 75 in good health.

The genes are TRBV2 and TRBJ1-1, with D perhaps TRBD1 (5 bases). Germline V gives CDR1 SNHLY, CDR2 FYNNEI. V was clipped by 8 bases and J by 1 base, with 14 bases between them. The CDR3 has 14 amino acids. Written as DNA, the CDR3 is TGTGCCAGCCGGGGGGGGAACTCGAACACTGAAGCTTTCTTT. Protein product: CASRGGNSNTEAFF. The complete variable domain, with remaining parts taken from reference TRBV2 and TRBJ1-1, reads EPEVTQTPSHQVTQMGQEVILRCVPISNHLYFYWYRQILGQKVEFLVSFYNNEISEKSEIFDDQFSVERPDGSNFTLKIRSTKLEDSAMYFCASRGGNSNTEAFFGQGTRLTVV.

This clonotype was counted once. This sequence joins TRBV10-3 and TRBJ2-2, with D maybe TRBD2 (5 bases). Germline CDR1 ENHRY, CDR2 SYGVKD. Trimming removed 4 bases at V and 3 bases at J, with 9 bases between. The CDR3 totals 14 residues. CDR3 amino acids: CAISGLLDTGELFF. For the CDR3, the DNA is TGTGCCATCAGTGGGCTACTAGACACCGGGGAGCTGTTTTTT.

This clonotype showed up just a few times. V and J are TRBV6-1 and TRBJ2-5; a possible D gene is TRBD2 (5 bases). Germline CDR1 and CDR2: MNHNS and SASEGT. The CDR3 spans 13 residues. The germline V and J ends were trimmed by 6 bases and 2 bases, with 10 bases remaining between them. CDR3 region: CASRERGQETQYF. The CDR3 DNA follows: TGTGCCAGCAGAGAACGGGGACAAGAGACCCAGTACTTC.

This clonotype was seen a handful of times. CDR3 residues: CASSQGTSGGATGEQFF. The CDR3 region has the DNA TGCGCCAGCAGCCAAGGGACTAGCGGGGGGGCAACGGGTGAGCAGTTCTTC. V gene TRBV4-3 combines with J gene TRBJ2-1, with 15 bases lining up with TRBD2. The CDR3 is made up of 17 amino acids. CDR1 is LGHNA and CDR2 is YSLEER in the germline V gene. J was trimmed by 9 bases and V by 1 base; bases with no gene match: 7.